This note documents a single T cell receptor beta chain sequence. Per the study methods: Nucleated cell number was recorded as an estimate derived from reference gene primer amplification. Assay used: immunoSEQ multiplex PCR; TCRdb lists only in-frame clones, some missing. That table supplies the V and J calls and clone size; D and trimming were determined from the DNA. The table records 220,000 or so clones, roughly 80% of them present only once. The ends lost 8 bases at V and 10 bases at J; junction bases unmatched: 5. Germline CDR1 is SGHAT and CDR2 is FQDESV (reference sequence). This CDR3 spans 12 amino acids. The data were obtained in a study of blood T cell repertoires in COVID-19. Looking at the study overall: Some COVID-19 samples were acute and others convalescent; all came from the United States, Italy and Spain. Nucleic acid was either cDNA or gDNA, and it came from T cells, B-cell-depleted T cells, or PBMCs.

Material for sequencing was peripheral blood. The receptor was isolated from an older woman with acute or convalescent COVID-19. The V and J genes are TRBV11-1 and TRBJ2-1; 10 nucleotides agree with TRBD1. In nucleotides, the CDR3 is TGTGCCAGCCAGGAGACAGGGGGCGAGCAGTTCTTC. This sequence encodes CASQETGGEQFF. Supplemented by reference TRBV11-1 and TRBJ2-1, the full variable domain reads EAEVAQSPRYKITEKSQAVAFWCDPISGHATLYWYRQILGQGPELLVQFQDESVVDDSQLPKDRFSAERLKGVDSTLKIQPAELGDSAMYLCASQETGGEQFFGPGTRLTVL.